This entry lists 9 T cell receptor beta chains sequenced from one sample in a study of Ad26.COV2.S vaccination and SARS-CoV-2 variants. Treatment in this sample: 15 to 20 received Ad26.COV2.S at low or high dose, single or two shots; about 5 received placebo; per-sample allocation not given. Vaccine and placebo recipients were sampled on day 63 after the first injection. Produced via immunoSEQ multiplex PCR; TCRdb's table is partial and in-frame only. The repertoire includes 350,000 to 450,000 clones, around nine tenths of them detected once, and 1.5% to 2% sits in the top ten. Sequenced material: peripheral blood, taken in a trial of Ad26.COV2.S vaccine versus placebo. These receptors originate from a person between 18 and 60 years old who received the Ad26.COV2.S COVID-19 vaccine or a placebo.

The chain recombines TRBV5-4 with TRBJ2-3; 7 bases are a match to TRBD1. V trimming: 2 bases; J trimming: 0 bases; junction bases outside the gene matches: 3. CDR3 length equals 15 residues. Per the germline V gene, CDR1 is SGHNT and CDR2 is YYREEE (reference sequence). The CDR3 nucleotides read TGTGCCAGCAGCTTCCCAGGGGGAAGCACAGATACGCAGTATTTT. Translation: CASSFPGGSTDTQYF.

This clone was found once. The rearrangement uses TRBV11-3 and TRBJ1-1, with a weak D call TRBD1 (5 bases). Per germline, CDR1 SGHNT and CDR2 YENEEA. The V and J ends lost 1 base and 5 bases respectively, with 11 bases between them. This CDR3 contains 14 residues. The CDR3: CASSLGWGGTEAFF. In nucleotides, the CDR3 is TGTGCCAGCAGCTTAGGGTGGGGGGGGACTGAAGCTTTCTTT.

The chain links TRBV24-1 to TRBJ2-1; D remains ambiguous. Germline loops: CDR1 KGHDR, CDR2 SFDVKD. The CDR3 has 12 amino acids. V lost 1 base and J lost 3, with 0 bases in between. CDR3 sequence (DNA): TGTGCCACCAGTGATTTCTACAATGAGCAGTTCTTC. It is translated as CATSDFYNEQFF.

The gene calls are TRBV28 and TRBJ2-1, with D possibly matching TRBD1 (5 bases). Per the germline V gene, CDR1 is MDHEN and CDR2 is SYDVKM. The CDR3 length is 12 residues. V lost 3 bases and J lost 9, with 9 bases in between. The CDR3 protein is CASSFRVGEQFF. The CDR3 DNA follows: TGTGCCAGCAGTTTCAGGGTCGGTGAGCAGTTCTTC.

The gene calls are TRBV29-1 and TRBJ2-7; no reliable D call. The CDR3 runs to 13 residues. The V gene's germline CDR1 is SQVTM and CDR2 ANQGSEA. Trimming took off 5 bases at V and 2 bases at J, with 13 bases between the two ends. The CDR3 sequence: CSVLDRQAYEQYF. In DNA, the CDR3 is TGCAGCGTTTTGGATAGGCAAGCCTACGAGCAGTACTTC.

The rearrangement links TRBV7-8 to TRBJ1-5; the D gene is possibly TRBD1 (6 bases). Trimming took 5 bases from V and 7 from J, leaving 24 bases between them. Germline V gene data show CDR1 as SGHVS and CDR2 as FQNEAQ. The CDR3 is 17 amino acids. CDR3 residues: CASSTQGPRRLQQPQHF. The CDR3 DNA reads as TGTGCCAGCAGCACACAGGGCCCCAGGAGGCTACAGCAGCCCCAGCATTTT.

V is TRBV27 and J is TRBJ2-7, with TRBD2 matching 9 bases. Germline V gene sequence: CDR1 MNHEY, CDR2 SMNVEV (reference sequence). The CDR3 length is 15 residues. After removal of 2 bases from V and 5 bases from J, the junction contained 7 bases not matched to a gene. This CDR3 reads CASSLSGGSGDEQYF. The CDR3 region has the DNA TGTGCCAGCAGTTTAAGCGGGGGGAGTGGGGACGAGCAGTACTTC.

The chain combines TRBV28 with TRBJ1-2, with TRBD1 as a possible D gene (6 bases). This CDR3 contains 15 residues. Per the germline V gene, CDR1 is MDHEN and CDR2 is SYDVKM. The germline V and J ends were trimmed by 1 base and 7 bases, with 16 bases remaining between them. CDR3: CASSLFEGVWGGYTF. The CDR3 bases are TGTGCCAGCAGTTTATTCGAGGGGGTGTGGGGTGGCTACACCTTC.

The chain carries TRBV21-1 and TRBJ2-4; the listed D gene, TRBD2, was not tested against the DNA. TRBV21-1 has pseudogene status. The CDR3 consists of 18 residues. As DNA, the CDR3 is TGTGCCAGCAGCAAATGCCGTACAGGGAGGGAAGCCAAAAACATTCAGTACTTC. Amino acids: CASSKCRTGREAKNIQYF.